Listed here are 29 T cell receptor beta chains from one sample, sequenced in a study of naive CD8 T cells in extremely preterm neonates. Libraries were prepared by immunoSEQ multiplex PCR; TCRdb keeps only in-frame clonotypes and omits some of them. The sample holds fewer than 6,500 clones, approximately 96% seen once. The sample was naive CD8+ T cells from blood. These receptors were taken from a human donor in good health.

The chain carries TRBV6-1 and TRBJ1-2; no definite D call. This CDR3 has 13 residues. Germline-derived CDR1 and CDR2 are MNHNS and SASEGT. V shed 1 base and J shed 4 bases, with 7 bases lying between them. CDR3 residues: CASSEVVFYGYTF. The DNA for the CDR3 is TGTGCCAGCAGTGAAGTCGTGTTCTATGGCTACACCTTC.

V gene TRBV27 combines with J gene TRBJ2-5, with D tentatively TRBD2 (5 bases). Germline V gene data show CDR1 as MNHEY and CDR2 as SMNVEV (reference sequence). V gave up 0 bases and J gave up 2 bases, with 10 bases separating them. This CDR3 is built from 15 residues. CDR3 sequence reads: CASSLSVATQETQYF. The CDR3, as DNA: TGTGCCAGCAGTTTATCGGTAGCGACTCAAGAGACCCAGTACTTC.

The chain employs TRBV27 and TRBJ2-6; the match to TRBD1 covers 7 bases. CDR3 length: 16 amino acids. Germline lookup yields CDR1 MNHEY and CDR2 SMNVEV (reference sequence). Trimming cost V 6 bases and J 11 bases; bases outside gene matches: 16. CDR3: CASRLSVQGVGHVLTF. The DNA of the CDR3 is TGTGCCAGCAGACTATCAGTCCAGGGGGTCGGCCACGTCCTGACTTTC.

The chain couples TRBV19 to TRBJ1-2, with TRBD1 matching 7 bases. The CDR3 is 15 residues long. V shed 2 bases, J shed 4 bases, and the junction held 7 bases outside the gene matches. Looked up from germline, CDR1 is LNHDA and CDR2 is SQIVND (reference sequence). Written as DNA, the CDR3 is TGTGCCAGTAGTATACCCGACAGGGCGTTCTATGGCTACACCTTC. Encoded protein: CASSIPDRAFYGYTF. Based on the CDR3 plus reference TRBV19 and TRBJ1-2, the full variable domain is DGGITQSPKYLFRKEGQNVTLSCEQNLNHDAMYWYRQDPGQGLRLIYYSQIVNDFQKGDIAEGYSVSREKKESFPLTVTSAQKNPTAFYLCASSIPDRAFYGYTFGSGTRLTVV.

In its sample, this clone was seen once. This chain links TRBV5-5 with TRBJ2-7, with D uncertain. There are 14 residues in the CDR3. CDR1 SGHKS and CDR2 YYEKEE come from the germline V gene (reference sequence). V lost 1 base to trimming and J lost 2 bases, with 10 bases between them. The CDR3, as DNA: TGTGCCAGCAGCTTGTATGGCCCGCCCTACGAGCAGTACTTC. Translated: CASSLYGPPYEQYF.

In DNA form, the CDR3 reads TGTGCCAGCAGGCACCCCGAGGTCCCGACAGGGTATGGCTACACCTTC. Protein: CASRHPEVPTGYGYTF. The rearrangement joins TRBV11-3 to TRBJ1-2, with 7 positions matching TRBD1. Germline V gene lookup returns CDR1 SGHNT and CDR2 YENEEA. J gave up 5 bases and V 6 bases, and 15 bases lay outside the gene matches. This CDR3 is built from 16 residues.

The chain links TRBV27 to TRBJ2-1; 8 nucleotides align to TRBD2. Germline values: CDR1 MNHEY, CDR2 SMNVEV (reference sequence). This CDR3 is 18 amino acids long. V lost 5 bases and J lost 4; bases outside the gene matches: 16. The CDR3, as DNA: TGTGCCAGCAGTCCTGGGGTTAGACTAGCGCCCTTTTACAATGAGCAGTTCTTC. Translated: CASSPGVRLAPFYNEQFF.

The CDR3 region is CSVMGLGNEQFF. The CDR3 coding sequence is TGCAGCGTCATGGGACTAGGGAATGAGCAGTTCTTC. This sequence joins TRBV29-1 and TRBJ2-1; 8 bases align to TRBD2. Trimming cost V 6 bases and J 7 bases; bases outside gene matches: 5. Per germline, CDR1 SQVTM and CDR2 ANQGSEA. This CDR3 has 12 residues.

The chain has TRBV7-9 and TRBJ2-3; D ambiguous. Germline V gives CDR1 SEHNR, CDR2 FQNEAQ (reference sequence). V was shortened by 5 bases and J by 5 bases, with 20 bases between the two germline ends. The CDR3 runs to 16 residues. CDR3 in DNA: TGTGCCAGCAGCGAGCCCCTGGTCGTGGGCGAAGATACGCAGTATTTT. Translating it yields CASSEPLVVGEDTQYF.

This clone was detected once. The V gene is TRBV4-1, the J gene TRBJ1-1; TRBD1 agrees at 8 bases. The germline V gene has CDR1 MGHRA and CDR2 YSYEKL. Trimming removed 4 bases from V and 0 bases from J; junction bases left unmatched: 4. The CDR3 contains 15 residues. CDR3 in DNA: TGCGCCAGCAGCCGACGGACAGGGATGAACACTGAAGCTTTCTTT. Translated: CASSRRTGMNTEAFF.

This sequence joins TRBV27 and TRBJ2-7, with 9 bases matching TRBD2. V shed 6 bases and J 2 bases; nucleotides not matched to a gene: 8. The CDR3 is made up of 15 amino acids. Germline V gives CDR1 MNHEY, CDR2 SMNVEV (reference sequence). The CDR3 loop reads CASSPAGGPTYEQYF. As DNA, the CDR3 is TGTGCCAGCAGCCCAGCGGGAGGCCCTACCTACGAGCAGTACTTC.

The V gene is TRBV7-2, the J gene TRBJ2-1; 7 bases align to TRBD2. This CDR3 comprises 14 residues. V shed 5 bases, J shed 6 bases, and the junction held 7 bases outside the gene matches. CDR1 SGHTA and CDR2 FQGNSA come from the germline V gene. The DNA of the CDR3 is TGTGCCAGCAGCATCCGACTAGCCCCCAATGAGCAGTTCTTC. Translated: CASSIRLAPNEQFF.

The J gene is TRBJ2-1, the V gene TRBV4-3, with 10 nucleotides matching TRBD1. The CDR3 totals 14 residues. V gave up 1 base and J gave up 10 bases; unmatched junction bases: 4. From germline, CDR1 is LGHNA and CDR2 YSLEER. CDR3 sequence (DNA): TGCGCCAGCAGCCAAGGACAGGGGGCACGGGAGCAGTTCTTC. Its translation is CASSQGQGAREQFF.

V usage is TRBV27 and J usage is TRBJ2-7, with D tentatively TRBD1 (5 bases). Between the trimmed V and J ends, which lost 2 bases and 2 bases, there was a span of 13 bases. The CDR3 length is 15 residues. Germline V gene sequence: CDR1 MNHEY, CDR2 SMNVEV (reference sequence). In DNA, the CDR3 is TGTGCCAGCAGTTTAAGGGGCACCTCTACCTACGAGCAGTACTTC. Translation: CASSLRGTSTYEQYF.

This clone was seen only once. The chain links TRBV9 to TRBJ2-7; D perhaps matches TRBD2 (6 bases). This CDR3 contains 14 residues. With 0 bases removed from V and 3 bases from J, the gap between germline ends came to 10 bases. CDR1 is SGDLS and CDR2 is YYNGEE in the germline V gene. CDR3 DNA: TGTGCCAGCAGCGTAGCGGGAGTTGGCTACGAGCAGTACTTC. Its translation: CASSVAGVGYEQYF.

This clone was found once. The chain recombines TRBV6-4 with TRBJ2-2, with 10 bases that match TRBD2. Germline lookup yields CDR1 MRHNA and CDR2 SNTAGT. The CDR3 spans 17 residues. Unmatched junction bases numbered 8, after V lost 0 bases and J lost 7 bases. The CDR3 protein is CASSDSYASGRFGELFF. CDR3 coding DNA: TGTGCCAGCAGTGACTCGTATGCTAGCGGGAGATTCGGGGAGCTGTTTTTT.

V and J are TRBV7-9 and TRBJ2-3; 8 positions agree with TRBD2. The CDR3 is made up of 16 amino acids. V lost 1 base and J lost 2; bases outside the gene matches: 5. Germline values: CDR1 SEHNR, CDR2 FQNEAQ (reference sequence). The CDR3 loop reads CASSLVGSGNTDTQYF. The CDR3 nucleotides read TGTGCCAGCAGCTTAGTGGGTAGCGGGAACACAGATACGCAGTATTTT.

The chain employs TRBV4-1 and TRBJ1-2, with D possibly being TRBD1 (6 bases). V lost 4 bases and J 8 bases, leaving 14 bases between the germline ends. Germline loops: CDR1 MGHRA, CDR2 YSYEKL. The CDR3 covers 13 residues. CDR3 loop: CASSRQVLGGYTF. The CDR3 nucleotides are TGCGCCAGCAGCCGACAGGTCCTGGGCGGCTACACCTTC.

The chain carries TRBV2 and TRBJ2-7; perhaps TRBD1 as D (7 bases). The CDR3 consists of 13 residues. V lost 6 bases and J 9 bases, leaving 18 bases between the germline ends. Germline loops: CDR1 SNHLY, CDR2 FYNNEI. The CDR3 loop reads CASRGGTDYWQYF. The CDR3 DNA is TGTGCCAGCAGGGGCGGGACAGATTATTGGCAGTACTTC.

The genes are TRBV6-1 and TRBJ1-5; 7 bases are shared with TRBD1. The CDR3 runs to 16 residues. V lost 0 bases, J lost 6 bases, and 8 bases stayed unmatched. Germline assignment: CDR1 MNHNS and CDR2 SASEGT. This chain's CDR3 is CASSEALVGGGQPQHF. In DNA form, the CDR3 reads TGTGCCAGCAGTGAAGCACTGGTAGGGGGCGGTCAGCCCCAGCATTTT.

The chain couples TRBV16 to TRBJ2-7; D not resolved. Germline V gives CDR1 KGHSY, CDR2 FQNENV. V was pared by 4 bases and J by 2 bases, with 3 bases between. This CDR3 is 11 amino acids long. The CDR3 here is CASSPAYEQYF. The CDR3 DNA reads TGTGCCAGCAGCCCCGCCTACGAGCAGTACTTC.

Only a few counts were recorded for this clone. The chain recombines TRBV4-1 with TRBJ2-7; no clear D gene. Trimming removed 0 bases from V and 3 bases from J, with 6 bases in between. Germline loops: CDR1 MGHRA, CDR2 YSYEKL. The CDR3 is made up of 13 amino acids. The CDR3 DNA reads TGCGCCAGCAGCCAAGAGGGCTTCTACGAGCAGTACTTC. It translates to CASSQEGFYEQYF.

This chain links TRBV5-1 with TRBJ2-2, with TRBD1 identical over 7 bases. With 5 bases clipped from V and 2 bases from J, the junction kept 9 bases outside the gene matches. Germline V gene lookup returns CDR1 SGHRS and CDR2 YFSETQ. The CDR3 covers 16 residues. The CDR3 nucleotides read TGCGCCAGCAGGCCTCCGGGACAGTCTAACACCGGGGAGCTGTTTTTT. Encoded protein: CASRPPGQSNTGELFF. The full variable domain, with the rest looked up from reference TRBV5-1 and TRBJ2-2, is KAGVTQTPRYLIKTRGQQVTLSCSPISGHRSVSWYQQTPGQGLQFLFEYFSETQRNKGNFPGRFSGRQFSNSRSEMNVSTLELGDSALYLCASRPPGQSNTGELFFGEGSRLTVL.

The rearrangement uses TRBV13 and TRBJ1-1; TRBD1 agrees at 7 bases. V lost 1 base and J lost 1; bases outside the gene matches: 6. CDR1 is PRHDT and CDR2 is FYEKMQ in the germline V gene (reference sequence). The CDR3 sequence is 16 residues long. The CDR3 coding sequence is TGTGCCAGCAGCTTAGCAGGGGGATGGGGGAACACTGAAGCTTTCTTT. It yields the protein CASSLAGGWGNTEAFF.

The CDR3 sequence is CASREGAYNEQFF. CDR3 DNA sequence: TGTGCCAGCAGGGAGGGAGCTTACAATGAGCAGTTCTTC. The chain recombines TRBV2 with TRBJ2-1; a weak D match, TRBD2 (6 bases). The germline V gene encodes CDR1 SNHLY and CDR2 FYNNEI. Between the trimmed V and J ends, which lost 6 bases and 4 bases, there was a span of 10 bases. The CDR3 runs 13 residues.

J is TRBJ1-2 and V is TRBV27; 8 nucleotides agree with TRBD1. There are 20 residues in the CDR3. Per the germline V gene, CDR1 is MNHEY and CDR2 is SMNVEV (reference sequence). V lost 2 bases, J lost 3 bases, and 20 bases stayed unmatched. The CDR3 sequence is CASSLIYLGAGGEGDYGYTF. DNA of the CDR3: TGTGCCAGCAGTTTAATCTACCTCGGAGCAGGGGGCGAGGGCGACTATGGCTACACCTTC.

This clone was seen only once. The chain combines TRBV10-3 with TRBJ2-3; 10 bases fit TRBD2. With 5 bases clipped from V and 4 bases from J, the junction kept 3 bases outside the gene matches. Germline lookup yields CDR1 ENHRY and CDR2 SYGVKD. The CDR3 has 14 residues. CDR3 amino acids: CAISKTSGADTQYF. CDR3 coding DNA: TGTGCCATCAGTAAAACTAGCGGGGCAGATACGCAGTATTTT.

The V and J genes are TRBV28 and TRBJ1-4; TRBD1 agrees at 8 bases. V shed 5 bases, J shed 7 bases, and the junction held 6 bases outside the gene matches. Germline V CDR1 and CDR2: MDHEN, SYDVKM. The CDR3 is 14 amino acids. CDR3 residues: CASSPGQVREKLFF. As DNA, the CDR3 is TGTGCCAGCAGTCCGGGACAGGTCCGTGAAAAACTGTTTTTT.

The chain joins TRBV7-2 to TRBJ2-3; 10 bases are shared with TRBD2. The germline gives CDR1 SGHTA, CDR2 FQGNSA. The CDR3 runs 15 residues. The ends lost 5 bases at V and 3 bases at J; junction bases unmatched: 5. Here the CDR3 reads CASSPLAGVTDTQYF. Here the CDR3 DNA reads TGTGCCAGCAGCCCCCTAGCGGGGGTGACAGATACGCAGTATTTT.